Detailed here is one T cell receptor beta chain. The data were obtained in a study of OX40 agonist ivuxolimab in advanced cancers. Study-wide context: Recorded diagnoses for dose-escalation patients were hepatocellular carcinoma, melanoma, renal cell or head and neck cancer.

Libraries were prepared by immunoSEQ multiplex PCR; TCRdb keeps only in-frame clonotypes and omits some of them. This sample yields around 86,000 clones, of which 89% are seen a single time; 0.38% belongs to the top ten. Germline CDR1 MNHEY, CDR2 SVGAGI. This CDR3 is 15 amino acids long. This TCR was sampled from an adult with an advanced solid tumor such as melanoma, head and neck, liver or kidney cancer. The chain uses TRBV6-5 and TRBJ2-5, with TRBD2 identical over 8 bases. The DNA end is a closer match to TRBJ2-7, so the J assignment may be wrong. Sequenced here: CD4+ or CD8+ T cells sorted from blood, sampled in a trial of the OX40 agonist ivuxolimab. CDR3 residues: CASSFQAGARNEQYF. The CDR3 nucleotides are TGTGCCAGCAGTTTCCAAGCGGGAGCTAGGAACGAGCAGTACTTC.